The rows below give T cell receptor beta chains drawn from one sample of a study of blood T cell repertoires in COVID-19. The table came from immunoSEQ multiplex PCR; TCRdb's copy has only in-frame clones and leaves some out. The sample holds hundreds of thousands of clones, roughly 82% seen once. The sequencing sample was made of peripheral blood. These receptor sequences come from a woman aged 70-85 years with acute or convalescent COVID-19. Both conserved end residues are part of each CDR3. The D gene is left open where the match is weak.

d_call j_call v_call cdr3_aa cdr3_nt
- TRBJ2-5 TRBV27 CAVGRVQETQYF TGTGCCGTCGGCAGGGTCCAAGAGACCCAGTACTTC
- TRBJ1-5 TRBV19 CASSIVGSASNQPQHF TGTGCCAGTAGTATAGTGGGCAGTGCGAGCAATCAGCCCCAGCATTTT
TRBD1 TRBJ2-3 TRBV10-3 CAINTGVGDTQYF TGTGCCATCAACACAGGGGTAGGGGATACGCAGTATTTT
TRBD1 TRBJ1-1 TRBV5-4 CASSLRGPGTEAFF TGTGCCAGCAGCCTAAGGGGGCCTGGCACTGAAGCTTTCTTT
- TRBJ1-1 TRBV9 CASSVALNTEAFF TGTGCCAGCAGCGTAGCTTTGAACACTGAAGCTTTCTTT
- TRBJ1-4 TRBV20-1 CSASSVSTNEKLFF TGCAGTGCTAGTTCAGTCTCAACTAATGAAAAACTGTTTTTT
- TRBJ1-1 TRBV10-3 CAISEPGGEAFF TGTGCCATCAGTGAGCCCGGGGGTGAAGCTTTCTTT
- TRBJ2-1 TRBV4-3 CASSYVPGVGEQFF TGCGCCAGCAGTTATGTCCCGGGAGTCGGTGAGCAGTTCTTC
TRBD2 TRBJ2-1 TRBV3-1/TRBV3-2 CASTTTHLAGLNEQFF TGTGCCAGCACCACAACCCATCTAGCGGGGTTGAATGAGCAGTTCTTC
- TRBJ2-3 TRBV3-1/TRBV3-2 CASSPQGEGTDTQYF TGTGCCAGCAGCCCACAGGGAGAGGGCACAGATACGCAGTATTTT
TRBD1 TRBJ2-4 TRBV9 CASSGTGELAKNIQYF TGTGCCAGCAGCGGGACAGGGGAACTAGCCAAAAACATTCAGTACTTC
- TRBJ1-2 TRBV28 CASSRDRQITYGYTF TGTGCCAGCAGCAGAGACAGACAAATTACATATGGCTACACCTTC
- TRBJ1-6 TRBV5-1 CASSLEAVQDNSPLHF TGCGCCAGCAGCTTGGAGGCGGTACAGGATAATTCACCCCTCCACTTT
TRBD1 TRBJ1-5 TRBV7-2 CASSLRQGRQPQHF TGTGCCAGCAGCTTAAGACAGGGTCGTCAGCCCCAGCATTTT
- TRBJ2-3 TRBV5-1 CASQGPGTDTQYF TGCGCCAGTCAGGGGCCGGGCACAGATACGCAGTATTTT
- TRBJ2-5 TRBV6-1 CASSEFISRGEYQETQYF TGTGCCAGCAGTGAATTTATTTCCAGGGGGGAGTACCAAGAGACCCAGTACTTC
TRBD1 TRBJ1-6 TRBV6-5 CASRPTGTGYSPLHF TGTGCCAGCAGACCAACCGGGACAGGGTATTCACCCCTCCACTTT
- TRBJ2-4 TRBV7-2 CASTPCRLAKNIQYF TGTGCCAGCACCCCGTGCAGGTTAGCCAAAAACATTCAGTACTTC